One and the same sample provided the 11 T cell receptor beta chains below, sequenced in a study of regulatory T cells in long-lasting Graves disease. To make TCR beta libraries, researchers used iRepertoire HTBI primers and Arm-PCR of CDR3 regions. MiXCR, run by TCRdb on the multiplex PCR reads, gives a single entry per CDR3 protein. The sample holds a few hundred thousand distinct CDR3 sequences, roughly 21% seen once. Time point here: persistent/refractory GD, antithyroid drugs over 5 years with positive TRAb. Extracted RNA from PBMCs served as the source of the TCR library. The input for sequencing was peripheral blood mononuclear cells (PBMCs), taken when the disease was refractory, from a patient treated with antithyroid drugs. The receptors stem from a female donor with Graves disease.

This chain uses TRBV7-3 with TRBJ2-3, with unresolved D. The CDR3 runs 14 residues. Germline V gene sequence: CDR1 SGHTA, CDR2 FQGTGA. Trimming left V 0 bases short and J 1 base short, with 5 bases between. The CDR3 DNA reads TGTGCCAGCAGCTTAACGGCCGGCACAGATACGCAGTATTTT. Protein product: CASSLTAGTDTQYF. The whole variable domain, filled in from reference TRBV7-3 and TRBJ2-3, reads GAGVSQTPSNKVTEKGKYVELRCDPISGHTALYWYRQSLGQGPEFLIYFQGTGAADDSGLPNDRFFAVRPEGSVSTLKIQRTERGDSAVYLCASSLTAGTDTQYFGPGTRLTVL.

This clonotype occurred many times. CDR3 sequence reads: CACRRRDSAYGYTF. The DNA of the CDR3 is TGTGCCTGCCGTCGACGGGACAGCGCCTATGGCTACACCTTC. The chain links TRBV28 to TRBJ1-2, with 7 bases aligning to TRBD1. Germline trimming cut 11 bases from V and 4 bases from J; bases unmatched to any gene: 13. Germline CDR1 is MDHEN and CDR2 is SYDVKM. The CDR3 covers 14 residues.

The V and J genes are TRBV7-9 and TRBJ2-7; TRBD1 matches at 7 bases. V lost 4 bases and J lost 3; bases outside the gene matches: 6. Looked up from germline, CDR1 is SEHNR and CDR2 is FQNEAQ (reference sequence). The CDR3 runs 14 residues. CDR3 amino acids: CASSSQGSGYEQYF. DNA of the CDR3: TGTGCCAGCAGCTCACAGGGGAGCGGCTACGAGCAGTACTTC.

In this sample, this clonotype turned up a few times. This chain uses TRBV11-3 with TRBJ2-1; no clear D gene. This CDR3 is built from 16 residues. V lost 0 bases and J lost 2, with 11 bases in between. Germline CDR1 and CDR2: SGHNT and YENEEA. In DNA form, the CDR3 reads TGTGCCAGCAGCTTAGACGGATCAGGAACCTACAATGAGCAGTTCTTC. Its protein is CASSLDGSGTYNEQFF.

The table lists this clonotype with many counts. The V and J genes are TRBV28 and TRBJ2-7; 11 bases match TRBD2. Germline V lookup: CDR1 MDHEN, CDR2 SYDVKM. The CDR3 spans 15 residues. V was pared by 5 bases and J by 0 bases, with 3 bases of the junction left unmatched. The DNA of the CDR3 is TGTGCCAGCAGTCTTGGACTAGCGGGCTCCTACGAGCAGTACTTC. Amino acid sequence: CASSLGLAGSYEQYF.

This clonotype has ten or more counts. The rearrangement links TRBV15 to TRBJ2-5; D call uncertain. V lost 0 bases to trimming and J lost 5 bases, with 10 bases between them. CDR1 and CDR2 from the germline V gene are LNHNV and YYDKDF (reference sequence). The CDR3 has 14 amino acids. CDR3 in amino acids: CATSREEARETQYF. The CDR3, as DNA: TGTGCCACCAGCAGAGAAGAAGCTCGGGAGACCCAGTACTTC. The whole variable domain, remainder taken from reference TRBV15 and TRBJ2-5, is DAMVIQNPRYQVTQFGKPVTLSCSQTLNHNVMYWYQQKSSQAPKLLFHYYDKDFNNEADTPDNFQSRRPNTSFCFLDIRSPGLGDTAMYLCATSREEARETQYFGPGTRLLVL.

The V and J genes are TRBV5-4 and TRBJ2-1; 10 bases line up with TRBD2. V was pared by 6 bases and J by 4 bases, with 10 bases of the junction left unmatched. This CDR3 comprises 16 residues. CDR1 SGHNT and CDR2 YYREEE come from the germline V gene (reference sequence). DNA of the CDR3: TGTGCCAGCACCTGGGGAACTAGCGGGACTTACAATGAGCAGTTCTTC. Translation gives CASTWGTSGTYNEQFF.

J is TRBJ2-7 and V is TRBV7-9; the D is unclear. The CDR3 runs 13 residues. Per the germline V gene, CDR1 is SEHNR and CDR2 is FQNEAQ (reference sequence). Between the trimmed V and J ends, which lost 6 bases and 4 bases, there was a span of 13 bases. The CDR3 nucleotides read TGTGCCAGCAGTCTTGCGGAAGAATACGAGCAGTACTTC. It yields the protein CASSLAEEYEQYF.

The sample holds a few counts of this clonotype. This chain connects TRBV28 to TRBJ2-2; 7 bases fit TRBD2. J gave up 5 bases and V 8 bases, and 11 bases lay outside the gene matches. The CDR3 contains 15 residues. CDR1 and CDR2 (germline): MDHEN, SYDVKM. In DNA, the CDR3 is TGTGCCAGCCGACCGGGACGGCGGGGGACCGGGGAGCTGTTTTTT. Protein: CASRPGRRGTGELFF. Full variable domain (rest looked up from reference TRBV28 and TRBJ2-2): DVKVTQSSRYLVKRTGEKVFLECVQDMDHENMFWYRQDPGLGLRLIYFSYDVKMKEKGDIPEGYSVSREKKERFSLILESASTNQTSMYLCASRPGRRGTGELFFGEGSRLTVL.

This sequence joins TRBV2 and TRBJ2-7, with TRBD1 matching 7 bases. Germline CDR1 is SNHLY and CDR2 is FYNNEI. The CDR3 loop spans 15 amino acids. J was trimmed by 3 bases and V by 5 bases; bases with no gene match: 10. Written as DNA, the CDR3 is TGTGCCAGCAGTCCCTCCCGACAGGGAAACTACGAGCAGTACTTC. Its translation: CASSPSRQGNYEQYF. The full variable domain, rest sourced from reference TRBV2 and TRBJ2-7, is EPEVTQTPSHQVTQMGQEVILRCVPISNHLYFYWYRQILGQKVEFLVSFYNNEISEKSEIFDDQFSVERPDGSNFTLKIRSTKLEDSAMYFCASSPSRQGNYEQYFGPGTRLTVT.

Many counts were recorded for this clonotype. The chain uses TRBV11-2 and TRBJ2-5; D might be TRBD1 or TRBD2, each matching 5 bases. The germline V gene encodes CDR1 SGHAT and CDR2 FQNNGV. This CDR3 spans 16 amino acids. Trimming took 5 bases from V and 3 from J, leaving 19 bases between them. The CDR3 is CASSPGTDAQKETQYF. CDR3 bases: TGTGCCAGCAGCCCCGGGACGGATGCGCAAAAAGAGACCCAGTACTTC.